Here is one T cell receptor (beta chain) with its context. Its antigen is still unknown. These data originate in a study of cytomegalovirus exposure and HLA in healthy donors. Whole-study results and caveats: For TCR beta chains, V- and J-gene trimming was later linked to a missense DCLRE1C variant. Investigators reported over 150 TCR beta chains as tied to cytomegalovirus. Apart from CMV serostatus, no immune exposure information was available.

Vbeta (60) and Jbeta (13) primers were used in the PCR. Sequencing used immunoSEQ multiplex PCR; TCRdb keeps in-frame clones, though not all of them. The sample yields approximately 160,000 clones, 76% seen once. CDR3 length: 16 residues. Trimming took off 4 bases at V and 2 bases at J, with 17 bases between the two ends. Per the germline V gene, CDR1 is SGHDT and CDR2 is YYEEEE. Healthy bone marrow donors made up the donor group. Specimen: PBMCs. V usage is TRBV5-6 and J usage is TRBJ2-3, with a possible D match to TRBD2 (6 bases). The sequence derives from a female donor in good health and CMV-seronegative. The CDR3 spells CASSLYLSGNTDTQYF. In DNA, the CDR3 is TGTGCCAGCAGCCTTTATCTTAGCGGTAACACAGATACGCAGTATTTT. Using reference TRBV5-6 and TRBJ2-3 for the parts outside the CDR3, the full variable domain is DAGVTQSPTHLIKTRGQQVTLRCSPKSGHDTVSWYQQALGQGPQFIFQYYEEEERQRGNFPDRFSGHQFPNYSSELNVNALLLGDSALYLCASSLYLSGNTDTQYFGPGTRLTVL.